This T cell receptor beta chain was documented in a study of memory CD4+ T cells and cytomegalovirus serostatus. The overall study: Healthy Belgian adult donors included about 10 CMV-positive and 24 CMV-negative people.

This clone was picked up one time. Under the authors' procedure: Out-of-frame sequences were removed, leaving 2 million to 2.5 million distinct TCRbeta sequences. Sequenced by immunoSEQ multiplex PCR; TCRdb stores in-frame clones only, minus some. V and J calls and clone size are those listed in that table; D and trimming were worked out from the DNA. The repertoire has 40,000 to 55,000 clones, more than 65% of them found once; the top ten carry around 1.9%. The sort gate was single viable CD3+CD4+CD8-CD45RO+ cells for memory CD4+ T cells. After thawing, CD4+ T cells were positively selected. Sequenced sample: memory CD4+ T cells from blood. This clonotype was obtained from an adult in good health and CMV-seronegative.

CDR3: CASSPGLATDEQFF. In DNA form, the CDR3 reads TGTGCCAGCTCACCTGGACTAGCGACAGATGAGCAGTTCTTC. This sequence joins TRBV18 and TRBJ2-1, with 9 bases aligning to TRBD2. The CDR3 contains 14 residues. The trim removed 3 bases at V and 8 bases at J, leaving 5 bases unmatched. Germline V gene sequence: CDR1 KGHSH, CDR2 LQKENI.